This T cell receptor beta chain came from a study of cytomegalovirus exposure and HLA in healthy donors. Germline CDR1 SGHTA, CDR2 FQGNSA. There are 14 residues in the CDR3. Trimming took 5 bases from V and 6 from J, leaving 16 bases between them. Primers: 60 Vbeta forward and 13 Jbeta reverse. Assay used: immunoSEQ multiplex PCR; TCRdb lists only in-frame clones, some missing. Of 150,000 to 200,000 clones in the sample, around 79% were seen once. The sequence was collected from a woman aged 50 to 60 in good health and CMV-seronegative. The chain combines TRBV7-2 with TRBJ1-1; tentative D call: TRBD1 (6 bases). Sequencing was performed on PBMCs. The CDR3 DNA is TGTGCCAGCAGCCCCCGGGGGGGGCGTTCTGAAGCTTTCTTT. Amino acid sequence: CASSPRGGRSEAFF.